The 27 T cell receptor beta chains below all came from one sample that was sequenced in a study of T cell changes during pregnancy in multiple sclerosis. Measured with immunoSEQ multiplex PCR; TCRdb has only the in-frame clones, and not every one. The table includes around 31,000 clones, about 93% detected once. The material was CD4+ T cells from peripheral blood mononuclear cells, obtained in the second trimester of pregnancy. Every receptor here comes from a female donor with multiple sclerosis, enrolled in a pregnancy study.

The chain combines TRBV5-1 with TRBJ1-2, with 9 bases lining up with TRBD1. Germline values: CDR1 SGHRS, CDR2 YFSETQ. The CDR3 contains 18 residues. The J segment lost 5 bases and the V segment lost 3 bases, leaving 17 bases of the junction unmatched. In DNA form, the CDR3 reads TGCGCCAGCAGCTCTAGTCCCGGGACAGGGTTCGAGGGATATGGCTACACCTTC. Its translation: CASSSSPGTGFEGYGYTF.

The CDR3 bases are TGTGCCAGCAGCTACCTGGATGAGCAGTTCTTC. Protein sequence: CASSYLDEQFF. V gene TRBV6-1 combines with J gene TRBJ2-1; D call uncertain. V lost 6 bases, J lost 8 bases, and 8 bases lay in between. The CDR3 loop spans 11 amino acids. Germline V CDR1 and CDR2: MNHNS, SASEGT.

CDR3: CASSRRLADNEQFF. The DNA of the CDR3 is TGCGCCAGCAGCCGTCGGCTAGCGGACAATGAGCAGTTCTTC. The chain couples TRBV4-3 to TRBJ2-1; TRBD2 aligns across 7 bases. The CDR3 has 14 amino acids. J lost 5 bases, V lost 4 bases, and 5 bases had no gene match. CDR1 and CDR2 from the germline V gene are LGHNA and YSLEER.

The rearrangement uses TRBV6-1 and TRBJ1-5; D gene unclear. The V gene's germline CDR1 is MNHNS and CDR2 SASEGT. The CDR3 has 15 residues. Trimming took 7 bases from V and 2 from J, leaving 15 bases between them. The CDR3 region has the DNA TGTGCCAGCATTGCTGAGGGCCAAGGCAATCAGCCCCAGCATTTT. Translated, it gives CASIAEGQGNQPQHF.

The sample holds one count of this clone. The rearrangement joins TRBV4-1 to TRBJ1-3; D is perhaps TRBD1 (6 bases). The V end lost 4 bases, the J end lost 3 bases, and 13 bases lay between the germline ends. Germline CDR1 MGHRA, CDR2 YSYEKL. The CDR3 spans 15 residues. Written as DNA, the CDR3 is TGCGCCAGCAGCCGAGCAGGGGATAATGGAAACACCATATATTTT. This sequence encodes CASSRAGDNGNTIYF.

The rearrangement links TRBV5-4 to TRBJ1-1, with 7 bases fitting TRBD1. The CDR3 runs 15 residues. In germline, CDR1 is SGHNT, CDR2 YYREEE (reference sequence). After removal of 4 bases from V and 1 base from J, the junction contained 7 bases not matched to a gene. DNA for the CDR3: TGTGCCAGCAGCCCGGCGACAGGGCCGAACACTGAAGCTTTCTTT. Encoded protein: CASSPATGPNTEAFF.

The rearrangement links TRBV7-9 to TRBJ1-2, with a possible D match to TRBD1 (5 bases). In germline, CDR1 is SEHNR, CDR2 FQNEAQ (reference sequence). The ends were cut back, 1 base at V and 6 bases at J, with 12 bases in the middle. This CDR3 spans 14 amino acids. The CDR3 DNA is TGTGCCAGCAGCTTAGGAGGCGGGGGGAATGGCTACACCTTC. It codes for CASSLGGGGNGYTF.

Only a few counts were recorded for this clone. The chain carries TRBV7-9 and TRBJ1-3; D is unclear. This CDR3 has 12 amino acids. V lost 2 bases to trimming and J lost 4 bases, with 3 bases between them. In germline, CDR1 is SEHNR, CDR2 FQNEAQ (reference sequence). CDR3 bases: TGTGCCAGCAGCTTACAGGGAAACACCATATATTTT. Protein: CASSLQGNTIYF.

This chain uses TRBV6-6 with TRBJ2-7, with 7 bases that match TRBD1. The germline V gene has CDR1 MNHNY and CDR2 SVGAGI (reference sequence). J lost 4 bases, V lost 5 bases, and 5 bases had no gene match. The CDR3 consists of 13 residues. The CDR3 DNA reads TGTGCCAGCAGTGCCGGGACAGAATACGAGCAGTACTTC. This gives the protein CASSAGTEYEQYF.

The rearrangement uses TRBV6-6 and TRBJ1-2, with 8 bases identical to TRBD1. The CDR3 is 15 amino acids. The ends lost 2 bases at V and 4 bases at J; junction bases unmatched: 6. The germline CDR1 and CDR2 sequences are MNHNY and SVGAGI (reference sequence). The CDR3 bases are TGTGCCAGCAGTTACACTACCAGGGGGCCCTATGGCTACACCTTC. It translates to CASSYTTRGPYGYTF.

This sequence joins TRBV28 and TRBJ2-1, with 8 nucleotides matching TRBD2. V was pared by 2 bases and J by 4 bases, with 4 bases of the junction left unmatched. Germline V gives CDR1 MDHEN, CDR2 SYDVKM. The CDR3 runs 15 residues. The CDR3 nucleotides read TGTGCCAGCAGTTTACTTGGCGGGAGGTACAATGAGCAGTTCTTC. Translating gives CASSLLGGRYNEQFF. Full variable domain (remainder filled in from reference TRBV28 and TRBJ2-1): DVKVTQSSRYLVKRTGEKVFLECVQDMDHENMFWYRQDPGLGLRLIYFSYDVKMKEKGDIPEGYSVSREKKERFSLILESASTNQTSMYLCASSLLGGRYNEQFFGPGTRLTVL.

This rearrangement joins TRBV25-1 to TRBJ1-4; 7 bases are a match to TRBD1. The length of the CDR3 is 18 residues. From germline, CDR1 is MGHDK and CDR2 SYGVNS. V dropped 9 bases and J dropped 0; count of bases not matched to a gene: 16. The CDR3 here is CARQGTPSHFATNEKLFF. CDR3 nucleotide sequence: TGTGCCAGACAGGGGACCCCCTCGCACTTTGCAACTAATGAAAAACTGTTTTTT.

This clone appeared a single time. The chain joins TRBV27 to TRBJ1-1; the match to TRBD1 covers 7 bases. The CDR3 extends over 16 amino acids. CDR1 is MNHEY and CDR2 is SMNVEV in the germline V gene (reference sequence). V was clipped by 1 base and J by 4 bases; unmatched bases: 9. CDR3 protein: CASSLLTSSGGTEAFF. The CDR3 DNA follows: TGTGCCAGCAGTTTATTAACGAGTTCAGGGGGCACTGAAGCTTTCTTT.

The V gene is TRBV5-1, the J gene TRBJ2-1; D possibly corresponds to TRBD2 (5 bases). Per the germline V gene, CDR1 is SGHRS and CDR2 is YFSETQ. The germline V and J ends were trimmed by 0 bases and 0 bases, with 7 bases remaining between them. The CDR3 sequence is 15 residues long. CDR3 protein: CASSLERSSYNEQFF. CDR3 bases: TGCGCCAGCAGCTTGGAGCGGAGCTCCTACAATGAGCAGTTCTTC. Using reference TRBV5-1 and TRBJ2-1 for the parts outside the CDR3, the full variable domain is KAGVTQTPRYLIKTRGQQVTLSCSPISGHRSVSWYQQTPGQGLQFLFEYFSETQRNKGNFPGRFSGRQFSNSRSEMNVSTLELGDSALYLCASSLERSSYNEQFFGPGTRLTVL.

The chain links TRBV5-1 to TRBJ2-1; TRBD2 agrees at 9 bases. Germline lookup yields CDR1 SGHRS and CDR2 YFSETQ. Trimming took 3 bases from V and 10 from J; bases not matched to a gene: 11. This CDR3 has 15 amino acids. CDR3 DNA: TGCGCCAGCAGCTCGGGGGCGGGAGGGCCTCGGGAGCAGTTCTTC. Its translation is CASSSGAGGPREQFF.

Only one count was recorded for this clone. This CDR3 is CASSIVGLAGDNEQFF. The CDR3 bases are TGTGCCAGTAGTATAGTGGGACTAGCGGGAGACAATGAGCAGTTCTTC. V is TRBV19 and J is TRBJ2-1; 14 positions agree with TRBD2. The germline V gene has CDR1 LNHDA and CDR2 SQIVND (reference sequence). V trimming: 1 base; J trimming: 5 bases; junction bases outside the gene matches: 1. The CDR3 runs 16 residues.

The V gene is TRBV6-1, the J gene TRBJ1-2, with 8 positions matching TRBD1. V was pared by 2 bases and J by 3 bases, with 8 bases of the junction left unmatched. Per germline, CDR1 MNHNS and CDR2 SASEGT. The CDR3 loop spans 16 amino acids. The chain's CDR3 is CASSELQGDSYYGYTF. CDR3 bases: TGTGCCAGCAGTGAATTACAGGGGGATTCTTACTATGGCTACACCTTC.

In DNA form, the CDR3 reads TGTGCCAGTAGTACAGGCGGGACTCGGGCGGGCGAGACCCAGTACTTC. Protein sequence: CASSTGGTRAGETQYF. The J gene is TRBJ2-5, the V gene TRBV19; perhaps TRBD2 as D (6 bases). Germline CDR1 LNHDA, CDR2 SQIVND (reference sequence). The CDR3 is 16 amino acids. V lost 4 bases and J 5 bases, leaving 20 bases between the germline ends.

This clone was seen once. The genes are TRBV5-1 and TRBJ2-3; 9 nucleotides align to TRBD2. Trimming cost V 0 bases and J 0 bases; bases outside gene matches: 5. CDR1 and CDR2 from the germline V gene are SGHRS and YFSETQ. This CDR3 has 17 residues. This CDR3 reads CASSLVGLALSTDTQYF. The CDR3 region has the DNA TGCGCCAGCAGCTTGGTAGGACTAGCGCTTAGCACAGATACGCAGTATTTT.

The rearrangement joins TRBV29-1 to TRBJ1-2, with TRBD1 as a possible D gene (5 bases). The CDR3 has 10 amino acids. The V and J ends lost 6 bases and 5 bases respectively, with 7 bases between them. Germline V gene data show CDR1 as SQVTM and CDR2 as ANQGSEA. For the CDR3, the DNA is TGCAGCGTCCGACAGTATGGCTACACCTTC. Its translation: CSVRQYGYTF.

The chain links TRBV7-2 to TRBJ1-1; D call uncertain. Germline V gene data show CDR1 as SGHTA and CDR2 as FQGNSA. This CDR3 region has 13 residues. With 5 bases removed from V and 11 bases from J, the gap between germline ends came to 18 bases. CDR3 sequence (DNA): TGTGCCAGCAGCCCCTACCCCCACTTTTGGGCTTTCTTT. It is translated as CASSPYPHFWAFF.

This chain uses TRBV7-7 with TRBJ2-2, with a weak D call TRBD1 (6 bases). Germline V gene data show CDR1 as SSHAT and CDR2 as FNYEAQ (reference sequence). The CDR3 is 15 amino acids. Trimming left V 5 bases short and J 4 bases short, with 14 bases between. This chain's CDR3 is CASSERQGSTGELFF. The CDR3 DNA reads as TGTGCCAGCAGCGAGCGGCAGGGGAGCACCGGGGAGCTGTTTTTT.

The chain is built from TRBV5-8 and TRBJ1-2; the D is unclear. Germline assignment: CDR1 SGHTS and CDR2 YDEGEE. Trimming stripped 7 bases from V and 4 bases from J, with 17 bases between. The CDR3 spans 14 residues. The CDR3 loop reads CASQRSETGYGYTF. The CDR3 DNA reads TGTGCCAGCCAACGGAGCGAAACGGGCTATGGCTACACCTTC. Using reference TRBV5-8 and TRBJ1-2 for the parts outside the CDR3, the full variable domain is EAGVTQSPTHLIKTRGQQATLRCSPISGHTSVYWYQQALGLGLQFLLWYDEGEERNRGNFPPRFSGRQFPNYSSELNVNALELEDSALYLCASQRSETGYGYTFGSGTRLTVV.

This clone appeared a single time. The chain employs TRBV7-2 and TRBJ2-3, with TRBD1 matching 9 bases. V was pared by 6 bases and J by 1 base, with 2 bases of the junction left unmatched. Germline V gene lookup returns CDR1 SGHTA and CDR2 FQGNSA. This CDR3 region has 14 residues. The CDR3 sequence: CASSTGGGTDTQYF. CDR3 coding DNA: TGTGCCAGCAGTACAGGGGGCGGCACAGATACGCAGTATTTT. The full variable domain, with the rest looked up from reference TRBV7-2 and TRBJ2-3, is GAGVSQSPSNKVTEKGKDVELRCDPISGHTALYWYRQSLGQGLEFLIYFQGNSAPDKSGLPSDRFSAERTGGSVSTLTIQRTQQEDSAVYLCASSTGGGTDTQYFGPGTRLTVL.

This chain connects TRBV29-1 to TRBJ1-3, with D possibly TRBD1 on 5 matching bases. V lost 7 bases and J lost 0, with 10 bases in between. CDR1 is SQVTM, CDR2 ANQGSEA, per germline. The CDR3 has 13 amino acids. The DNA for the CDR3 is TGCAGCGGTGGGGGGGGCTCTGGAAACACCATATATTTT. Protein product: CSGGGGSGNTIYF.

As regards this clone: An end of the junction differs from the germline gene, which may be a read error. J is TRBJ1-2 and V is TRBV5-1; 9 bases are shared with TRBD1. Germline loops: CDR1 SGHRS, CDR2 YFSETQ. The CDR3 contains 15 residues. CDR3 DNA: TGCACCAGCAGCCCCGGGACAGGGATGGACTATGGCTACACCTTC. This translates into CTSSPGTGMDYGYTF.

V and J are TRBV5-1 and TRBJ2-2; tentative D call: TRBD1 (6 bases). CDR3 length: 15 amino acids. Trimming stripped 0 bases from V and 2 bases from J, with 8 bases between. Germline V gene lookup returns CDR1 SGHRS and CDR2 YFSETQ. CDR3 nucleotides: TGCGCCAGCAGCTTGGCTGGGGGCAACACCGGGGAGCTGTTTTTT. Translating it yields CASSLAGGNTGELFF.